Listed here are 21 T cell receptor beta chains from one sample, sequenced in a study of CD8+ T cells in alopecia areata. Sequencing used cDNA as its template, made by extracting RNA and reverse transcribing it. Here immunoSEQ multiplex PCR was the method, and the copy in TCRdb shows in-frame clones only, minus some. The table has fewer than 150,000 clones, around 82% seen once. Treatment in this sample: oral pan-JAK inhibitor, 5-10 mg twice daily. Specimen: CD8+ T cells sorted from blood, collected at week 4, from a patient treated with tofacitinib. Receptors were obtained from a human donor with alopecia areata.

V gene TRBV6-5 combines with J gene TRBJ1-5, with D unclear. V lost 3 bases to trimming and J lost 2 bases, with 8 bases between them. Per the germline V gene, CDR1 is MNHEY and CDR2 is SVGAGI. The CDR3 runs 14 residues. The CDR3 nucleotides are TGTGCCAGCAGTTATAGCGAGGGCAATCAGCCCCAGCATTTT. Protein sequence: CASSYSEGNQPQHF.

The V call is TRBV6-5, the J call TRBJ2-5; 8 nucleotides line up with TRBD2. Germline CDR1 and CDR2: MNHEY and SVGAGI. The CDR3 is 14 amino acids. The V segment lost 2 bases and the J segment 4 bases; nucleotides outside the gene matches: 3. The CDR3 spells CASSYLAGGETQYF. CDR3 DNA sequence: TGTGCCAGCAGTTACCTTGCGGGGGGAGAGACCCAGTACTTC.

This clone came up once. V is TRBV29-1 and J is TRBJ2-2; 8 bases are shared with TRBD2. The germline gives CDR1 SQVTM, CDR2 ANQGSEA. The CDR3 runs 12 residues. Germline trimming cut 7 bases from V and 6 bases from J; bases unmatched to any gene: 4. This CDR3 is CSAVGGAGELFF. The CDR3 DNA follows: TGCAGCGCTGTCGGGGGGGCCGGGGAGCTGTTTTTT.

This chain links TRBV6-6 with TRBJ2-3; D uncertain. The CDR3 has 14 residues. CDR1 is MNHNY, CDR2 SVGAGI, per germline (reference sequence). The ends were cut back, 11 bases at V and 1 base at J, with 16 bases in the middle. Here the CDR3 DNA reads TGTGCCGTCCTACGGCAGGTGGGCACAGATACGCAGTATTTT. It yields the protein CAVLRQVGTDTQYF.

The J gene is TRBJ2-1, the V gene TRBV19, with 12 bases matching TRBD2. V dropped 11 bases and J dropped 2; count of bases not matched to a gene: 4. Germline V lookup: CDR1 LNHDA, CDR2 SQIVND (reference sequence). The CDR3 has 14 amino acids. CDR3 sequence: CAGSSGGAYNEQFF. As DNA, the CDR3 is TGTGCCGGATCTAGCGGGGGGGCCTACAATGAGCAGTTCTTC.

The CDR3 protein is CASSSWTGNYGYTF. In DNA, the CDR3 is TGTGCCAGTAGTTCCTGGACAGGGAACTATGGCTACACCTTC. The rearrangement joins TRBV19 to TRBJ1-2, with 8 positions matching TRBD1. Germline CDR1 LNHDA, CDR2 SQIVND (reference sequence). The ends lost 5 bases at V and 2 bases at J; junction bases unmatched: 4. The CDR3 has 14 residues.

This chain connects TRBV5-4 to TRBJ2-1, with 8 positions matching TRBD2. Trimming took 3 bases from V and 10 from J; bases not matched to a gene: 15. The CDR3 has 16 residues. CDR1 is SGHNT, CDR2 YYREEE, per germline (reference sequence). In nucleotides, the CDR3 is TGTGCCAGCAGCTGGCCCCGGGCGGGGGAGCGGGGGGAGCAGTTCTTC. Encoded protein: CASSWPRAGERGEQFF.

The V and J genes are TRBV5-1 and TRBJ2-3; 7 bases agree with TRBD2. V trimming: 4 bases; J trimming: 3 bases; junction bases outside the gene matches: 11. The germline V gene encodes CDR1 SGHRS and CDR2 YFSETQ. This CDR3 spans 16 amino acids. DNA for the CDR3: TGCGCCAGCAGCAAGACACCGGGACTACCAACAGATACGCAGTATTTT. Residues: CASSKTPGLPTDTQYF.

This clone was detected a few times. The chain links TRBV29-1 to TRBJ2-7, with D perhaps matching TRBD2 (6 bases). The CDR3 has 11 residues. Germline-derived CDR1 and CDR2 are SQVTM and ANQGSEA. V was clipped by 3 bases and J by 4 bases, with 7 bases between them. DNA for the CDR3: TGCAGCGTTGATGGGGGGTACGAGCAGTACTTC. This translates into CSVDGGYEQYF.

For the CDR3, the DNA is TGTGCCAGCAGCCAGATGACAGGCCAGAACACTGAAGCTTTCTTT. This codes for CASSQMTGQNTEAFF. The chain joins TRBV4-2 to TRBJ1-1, with D possibly TRBD1 on 6 matching bases. V was trimmed by 3 bases and J by 1 base, leaving 12 bases between them. CDR3 length equals 15 residues. Per the germline V gene, CDR1 is LGHNA and CDR2 is YNFKEQ.

The V gene is TRBV4-3, the J gene TRBJ1-4; D remains unclear. Germline CDR1 LGHNA, CDR2 YSLEER. CDR3 length equals 14 residues. The V end was cut by 1 base, the J end by 1 base, with 4 bases between. CDR3 residues: CASSQVGTNEKLFF. For the CDR3, the DNA is TGCGCCAGCAGCCAAGTGGGAACTAATGAAAAACTGTTTTTT.

On this clone: Other nucleotide sequences from this sample produce the same CDR3. The chain carries TRBV4-1 and TRBJ2-3; D not resolved. Trimming left V 0 bases short and J 0 bases short, with 4 bases between. The germline gives CDR1 MGHRA, CDR2 YSYEKL. The CDR3 loop spans 14 amino acids. Here the CDR3 DNA reads TGCGCCAGCAGCCAAGACGCTAGCACAGATACGCAGTATTTT. It codes for CASSQDASTDTQYF.

V usage is TRBV12-5 and J usage is TRBJ1-1; 7 nucleotides align to TRBD1. CDR3 length: 18 amino acids. Trimming took 3 bases from V and 5 from J; bases not matched to a gene: 18. The germline V gene encodes CDR1 LGHNT and CDR2 FRNRAP. CDR3 amino acids: CASGFNYQGGKSGTEAFF. CDR3 DNA sequence: TGTGCTAGTGGTTTTAATTACCAGGGGGGGAAAAGTGGGACTGAAGCTTTCTTT.

The chain has TRBV29-1 and TRBJ1-1, with D uncertain. From germline, CDR1 is SQVTM and CDR2 ANQGSEA. There are 13 residues in the CDR3. Deletions cut 3 bases from V and 1 base from J, with 9 bases between. The CDR3 nucleotides read TGCAGCGTTGATTGGCAGGAGAACACTGAAGCTTTCTTT. It translates to CSVDWQENTEAFF.

Only a few counts were recorded for this clone. The chain carries TRBV7-9 and TRBJ2-1; D gene unclear. The ends were cut back, 1 base at V and 10 bases at J, with 11 bases in the middle. The CDR3 loop spans 13 amino acids. Germline loops: CDR1 SEHNR, CDR2 FQNEAQ (reference sequence). The CDR3 sequence is CASSLVGPGEQFF. CDR3 coding DNA: TGTGCCAGCAGCTTAGTAGGGCCAGGCGAGCAGTTCTTC.

The chain is built from TRBV7-9 and TRBJ2-5; 7 bases match TRBD2. Germline lookup yields CDR1 SEHNR and CDR2 FQNEAQ (reference sequence). V dropped 7 bases and J dropped 5; count of bases not matched to a gene: 10. The CDR3 covers 14 residues. CDR3 amino acids: CASTRGAGLETQYF. The CDR3 DNA reads as TGTGCCAGCACCAGAGGAGCGGGGCTGGAGACCCAGTACTTC.

The chain has TRBV5-4 and TRBJ2-7; tentatively, D is TRBD1 (5 bases). Germline CDR1 is SGHNT and CDR2 is YYREEE (reference sequence). This CDR3 has 12 amino acids. V lost 3 bases, J lost 7 bases, and 11 bases lay in between. CDR3 DNA sequence: TGTGCCAGCAGCTCCCCCCGGACAGAGCAGTACTTC. Its protein is CASSSPRTEQYF.

This sequence joins TRBV5-1 and TRBJ1-1, with 9 bases matching TRBD1. Germline V gives CDR1 SGHRS, CDR2 YFSETQ. After removal of 4 bases from V and 4 bases from J, the junction contained 5 bases not matched to a gene. The CDR3 is 14 residues long. CDR3 loop: CASSVSTGGTEAFF. The CDR3 coding sequence is TGCGCCAGCAGCGTGTCGACAGGGGGCACTGAAGCTTTCTTT.

The chain couples TRBV14 to TRBJ1-6; perhaps TRBD1 as D (5 bases). There are 15 residues in the CDR3. Germline V gives CDR1 SGHDN, CDR2 FVKESK. Trimming removed 0 bases from V and 10 bases from J, with 13 bases in between. CDR3 coding DNA: TGTGCCAGCAGCCAAGAGGGATGGGGGAGGTCACCCCTCCACTTT. The encoded protein is CASSQEGWGRSPLHF. Full variable domain (missing parts from reference TRBV14 and TRBJ1-6): EAGVTQFPSHSVIEKGQTVTLRCDPISGHDNLYWYRRVMGKEIKFLLHFVKESKQDESGMPNNRFLAERTGGTYSTLKVQPAELEDSGVYFCASSQEGWGRSPLHFGNGTRLTVT.

This chain joins TRBV4-3 and TRBJ1-5, with a possible D match to TRBD1 (5 bases). Trimming stripped 1 base from V and 7 bases from J, with 14 bases between. The germline CDR1 and CDR2 sequences are LGHNA and YSLEER. This CDR3 comprises 15 residues. This chain's CDR3 is CASSQALSGVQPQHF. CDR3 sequence (DNA): TGCGCCAGCAGCCAAGCCCTCTCGGGGGTCCAGCCCCAGCATTTT.

V gene TRBV7-9 combines with J gene TRBJ2-1; a possible D gene is TRBD1 (6 bases). Trimming removed 4 bases from V and 6 bases from J, with 13 bases in between. Germline assignment: CDR1 SEHNR and CDR2 FQNEAQ (reference sequence). This CDR3 has 14 residues. The CDR3 reads CASSSWTRGNEQFF. The CDR3 nucleotides are TGTGCCAGCAGCTCCTGGACCAGGGGCAATGAGCAGTTCTTC. The complete variable domain, with remaining parts taken from reference TRBV7-9 and TRBJ2-1, reads DTGVSQNPRHKITKRGQNVTFRCDPISEHNRLYWYRQTLGQGPEFLTYFQNEAQLEKSRLLSDRFSAERPKGSFSTLEIQRTEQGDSAMYLCASSSWTRGNEQFFGPGTRLTVL.